The 14 T cell receptor beta chains in this list originate from one sample, sequenced in a study of blood T cell repertoires in COVID-19. This table comes from immunoSEQ multiplex PCR, and its TCRdb copy is limited to in-frame clones, with some not included. The sample has about 210,000 clones, around 87% seen once. The sequenced material came from peripheral blood. The origin of the receptors is a man between 60 and 75 years old with acute or convalescent COVID-19.

The chain joins TRBV19 to TRBJ2-3; D possibly corresponds to TRBD1 (5 bases). Germline loops: CDR1 LNHDA, CDR2 SQIVND (reference sequence). Trimming removed 3 bases from V and 9 bases from J, with 16 bases in between. This CDR3 has 14 amino acids. The CDR3 loop is CASSMLDRSATQYF. As DNA, the CDR3 is TGTGCCAGTAGTATGCTCGACAGATCAGCCACGCAGTATTTT.

The sample holds one count of this clone. The CDR3 DNA reads TGTGCCAGCAGTTTATCCCCACAGGGGGCGAACACTGAAGCTTTCTTT. It is translated as CASSLSPQGANTEAFF. The rearrangement joins TRBV27 to TRBJ1-1, with 9 positions matching TRBD1. Germline V CDR1 and CDR2: MNHEY, SMNVEV (reference sequence). J gave up 1 base and V 0 bases, and 3 bases lay outside the gene matches. CDR3 size: 16 residues.

This chain uses TRBV7-9 with TRBJ1-2, with 8 nucleotides matching TRBD1. The junction had 5 bases not matched to a gene; V was cut back by 3 bases and J by 8 bases. This CDR3 has 13 amino acids. In germline, CDR1 is SEHNR, CDR2 FQNEAQ (reference sequence). CDR3 sequence: CASSFDRGGGYTF. DNA for the CDR3: TGTGCCAGCAGCTTTGACAGGGGAGGGGGCTACACCTTC.

This clone was counted between two and nine times. The chain recombines TRBV6-5 with TRBJ2-7; 7 bases fit TRBD1. There are 14 residues in the CDR3. Germline V lookup: CDR1 MNHEY, CDR2 SVGAGI. V shed 5 bases and J 2 bases; nucleotides not matched to a gene: 6. CDR3 nucleotide sequence: TGTGCCAGCAGTCCACGGGACAGCCCCTACGAGCAGTACTTC. It translates to CASSPRDSPYEQYF.

Only one count was recorded for this clone. The J gene is TRBJ1-6, the V gene TRBV7-3, with D tentatively TRBD1 (5 bases). CDR3 length: 15 amino acids. V lost 1 base to trimming and J lost 8 bases, with 12 bases between them. CDR1 is SGHTA and CDR2 is FQGTGA in the germline V gene. The DNA of the CDR3 is TGTGCCAGCAGCTTAATTGGGGGGAGAGATTCACCCCTCCACTTT. It yields the protein CASSLIGGRDSPLHF.

This clone turned up a few times. Other DNA sequences in the sample encode the same CDR3. This chain joins TRBV12-3 or TRBV12-4 and TRBJ2-2; weak D call: TRBD1 (6 bases). The CDR3 extends over 12 amino acids. V dropped 5 bases and J dropped 6 bases, with 7 bases sitting between them. Here the CDR3 reads CASSPGAGELFF. For the CDR3, the DNA is TGTGCCAGCAGTCCAGGGGCCGGGGAGCTGTTTTTT.

The chain joins TRBV5-1 to TRBJ1-2; D is ambiguous. Trimming shortened V by 0 bases and J by 7 bases, and 13 bases separated the two germline ends. The CDR3 runs to 14 residues. The germline V gene has CDR1 SGHRS and CDR2 YFSETQ. The CDR3 region is CASSLDSPLGGYTF. CDR3 bases: TGCGCCAGCAGCTTGGACAGTCCCTTGGGTGGCTACACCTTC. The full variable domain, its missing parts supplied by reference TRBV5-1 and TRBJ1-2, is KAGVTQTPRYLIKTRGQQVTLSCSPISGHRSVSWYQQTPGQGLQFLFEYFSETQRNKGNFPGRFSGRQFSNSRSEMNVSTLELGDSALYLCASSLDSPLGGYTFGSGTRLTVV.

This clone was observed once. The chain couples TRBV6-5 to TRBJ1-4, with unresolved D. The CDR3 loop spans 15 amino acids. V was pared by 0 bases and J by 0 bases, with 5 bases between. Germline CDR1 and CDR2: MNHEY and SVGAGI. The CDR3 region has the DNA TGTGCCAGCAGTTACTCGGCCGCAACTAATGAAAAACTGTTTTTT. Translating gives CASSYSAATNEKLFF.

The J gene is TRBJ2-5, the V gene TRBV11-2; D perhaps matches TRBD2 (5 bases). This CDR3 contains 15 residues. The V gene's germline CDR1 is SGHAT and CDR2 FQNNGV. Trimming took off 1 base at V and 2 bases at J, with 11 bases between the two ends. For the CDR3, the DNA is TGTGCCAGCAGCTTAGGGACGGACTCTCAAGAGACCCAGTACTTC. The encoded protein is CASSLGTDSQETQYF.

The chain employs TRBV27 and TRBJ2-7; D may be TRBD1 (6 bases). The CDR3 loop spans 13 amino acids. Germline values: CDR1 MNHEY, CDR2 SMNVEV (reference sequence). Trimming shortened V by 6 bases and J by 1 base, and 10 bases separated the two germline ends. CDR3 bases: TGTGCCAGCAGAAAGAGGGGGTCCTACGAGCAGTACTTC. Translating it yields CASRKRGSYEQYF.

This clone has just one count. This chain connects TRBV6-6 to TRBJ2-5; the match to TRBD1 covers 8 bases. The CDR3 runs to 13 residues. CDR1 MNHNY and CDR2 SVGAGI come from the germline V gene (reference sequence). V shed 6 bases, J shed 2 bases, and the junction held 2 bases outside the gene matches. The CDR3 protein is CASSRDRQETQYF. The CDR3 coding sequence is TGTGCCAGCAGCCGGGACAGGCAAGAGACCCAGTACTTC.

The CDR3 sequence is CATSAHVGSAQYF. The CDR3 DNA reads TGTGCCACCAGTGCCCACGTCGGGAGTGCGCAGTATTTT. The V gene is TRBV24-1, the J gene TRBJ2-3; maybe TRBD2 (6 bases). The germline gives CDR1 KGHDR, CDR2 SFDVKD. The CDR3 is 13 residues long. V was shortened by 5 bases and J by 10 bases, with 15 bases between the two germline ends.

The rearrangement links TRBV27 to TRBJ2-5, with TRBD1 identical over 8 bases. CDR1 and CDR2 from the germline V gene are MNHEY and SMNVEV (reference sequence). V shed 5 bases and J 1 base; nucleotides not matched to a gene: 9. The CDR3 has 16 amino acids. The CDR3: CASSPRQGSPQETQYF. CDR3 coding DNA: TGTGCCAGCAGTCCAAGACAGGGGTCACCCCAAGAGACCCAGTACTTC.

The V and J genes are TRBV7-2 and TRBJ1-2; TRBD1 agrees at 7 bases. The CDR3 is made up of 15 amino acids. V shed 2 bases and J 8 bases; nucleotides not matched to a gene: 11. CDR1 and CDR2 from the germline V gene are SGHTA and FQGNSA. This CDR3 reads CASSLPRQGGGGYTF. The CDR3, as DNA: TGTGCCAGCAGCTTACCAAGACAGGGCGGAGGAGGCTACACCTTC.